This record covers a single TCR beta chain. Its antigen is not known. These data originate in a study of T cell responses to AZD1222 COVID-19 vaccine. The wider study: The analysis combined second doses at about 4 or about 12 weeks. Broader study findings: Once two AZD1222 doses were given, Spike-specific TCR breadth and depth went up. The donor cohort was predominantly white British with a female majority, and clonal diversity may have been underestimated.

V lost 4 bases, J lost 4 bases, and 17 bases lay in between. Germline V gives CDR1 SNHLY, CDR2 FYNNEI. The CDR3 totals 16 residues. The protocol was immunoSEQ multiplex PCR, while the TCRdb copy is restricted to in-frame clones and leaves out a portion. This sample carries approximately 85,000 clones, roughly 85% of them seen once, and the ten largest clones take 6.3%. V is TRBV2 and J is TRBJ1-5; perhaps TRBD1 as D (6 bases). The sample in question was peripheral blood, obtained on day 0 of AZD1222 vaccination. The receptor was derived from an adult in good health. CDR3 bases: TGTGCCAGCAGTGGGGGGCCCACCGACGTTAATCAGCCCCAGCATTTT. It codes for CASSGGPTDVNQPQHF.